This TCR beta chain is drawn from a study of cytomegalovirus exposure and HLA in healthy donors. The PCR contained 60 Vbeta and 13 Jbeta primers. This table comes from immunoSEQ multiplex PCR, and its TCRdb copy is limited to in-frame clones, with some not included. The record lists under 45,000 clones, of which the ten most abundant hold about 4%. The V gene lost 0 bases and the J gene lost 2 bases, with 14 bases spanning the gap. This CDR3 is built from 16 residues. Germline V gene sequence: CDR1 MNHEY, CDR2 SVGAGI. Healthy people donating bone marrow made up the donors. This receptor was taken from a male donor in good health and CMV-seronegative. Sequences were obtained from PBMCs. The chain carries TRBV6-5 and TRBJ2-7; a weak D match, TRBD2 (5 bases). As DNA, the CDR3 is TGTGCCAGCAGTTACTCTGTCAGAGGGTTCACCTACGAGCAGTACTTC. Translating it yields CASSYSVRGFTYEQYF.